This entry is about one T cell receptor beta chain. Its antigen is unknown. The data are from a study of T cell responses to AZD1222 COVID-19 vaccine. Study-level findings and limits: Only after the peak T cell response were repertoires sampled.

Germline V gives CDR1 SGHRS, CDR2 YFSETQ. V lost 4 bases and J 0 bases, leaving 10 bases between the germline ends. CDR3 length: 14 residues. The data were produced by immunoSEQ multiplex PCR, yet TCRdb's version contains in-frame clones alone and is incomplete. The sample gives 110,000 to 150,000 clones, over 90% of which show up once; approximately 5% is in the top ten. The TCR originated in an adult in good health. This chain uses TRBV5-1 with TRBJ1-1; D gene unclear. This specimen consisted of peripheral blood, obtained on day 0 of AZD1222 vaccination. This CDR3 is CASSTRTLNTEAFF. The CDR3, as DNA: TGCGCCAGCAGCACTAGGACCCTGAACACTGAAGCTTTCTTT. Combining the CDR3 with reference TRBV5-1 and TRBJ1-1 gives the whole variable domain KAGVTQTPRYLIKTRGQQVTLSCSPISGHRSVSWYQQTPGQGLQFLFEYFSETQRNKGNFPGRFSGRQFSNSRSEMNVSTLELGDSALYLCASSTRTLNTEAFFGQGTRLTVV.